The following is a T cell receptor (beta chain) sequence with its context. Its antigen is not identified. Germline lookup yields CDR1 MGHDK and CDR2 SYGVNS. The CDR3 loop spans 14 amino acids. With 6 bases removed from V and 1 base from J, the gap between germline ends came to 9 bases. The time point was: week 35, safety follow-up. Vaccination used 300 ug of mutant IDH1 20-mer peptide per dose, with topical imiquimod. Donors' newly diagnosed IDH1-mutant WHO grade 3 or 4 astrocytomas lacked nuclear ATRX. The protocol was immunoSEQ multiplex PCR, while the TCRdb copy is restricted to in-frame clones and leaves out a portion. There are tens of thousands of clones in the sample; 80% occur only once, and about 3.2% lies in the top ten. This record comes from a study of a mutant IDH1 vaccine in newly diagnosed glioma. Across the study: Vaccines began 4-6 weeks after radiotherapy alone, or with temozolomide cycles. Previous care, which was radiotherapy, temozolomide, or both, most often involved both. V12 took place at week 35, and V13 at week 47.

The clonotype was recovered from a man aged 40-49 years with glioma. Some clones in this sample may be carry-over from other donors' samples. J is TRBJ2-2 and V is TRBV25-1; the D is unclear. The material was PBMCs, obtained from a glioma patient whose treatment included an IDH1 peptide vaccine. CDR3 residues: CASRPPKNTGELFF. The CDR3 DNA follows: TGTGCCAGCAGACCCCCTAAGAACACCGGGGAGCTGTTTTTT.